This TCR beta chain came from a study of glioma-infiltrating T cells. Overall study context: Glioblastomas were WHO grade IV, sampled at first diagnosis; low-grade were grade II. General observations from the study: Non-neoplastic patients had below-expected tissue-blood divergence, while all gliomas exceeded expectation. Patients with low tissue-blood divergence carried a signature set of shared blood CDR3 motifs.

In this sample, this clonotype turned up once. The antigen is not known. One end of the junction fails to match germline, which may point to a read error. Using RNA template, CDR3s of TCR alpha and beta were amplified with iRepertoire arm-PCR. One-step reverse transcription and amplification started from approximately 100-400 ng of tissue mRNA or PBMC total RNA. Using its own MiXCR run on the multiplex PCR reads, TCRdb lists one record per CDR3 protein. Here the sample spans fewer than 500,000 distinct CDR3 sequences, approximately 42% being singletons. Sequencing input: glioma tissue, nonneoplastic brain tissue, or PBMCs (not recorded which). This clonotype originated in a human donor with low-grade glioma or glioblastoma, undergoing nonglioma brain surgery, or in good health (not recorded which).

The CDR3 DNA follows: TGTTCCAGCAGTCGACAGCTTCAAGAGACCCAGTACTTC. Its translation is CSSSRQLQETQYF. The chain has TRBV6-6 and TRBJ2-5, with D possibly matching TRBD1 (5 bases). CDR3 length: 13 residues. Germline values: CDR1 MNHNY, CDR2 SVGAGI (reference sequence).